These 22 T cell receptor beta chains originate from one sample sequenced in a study of blood T cell repertoires in COVID-19. TCRdb's table, derived via immunoSEQ multiplex PCR, lists solely in-frame clones and lacks some. This table has under 85,000 clones, 84% appearing once. Sequencing was performed on peripheral blood. The receptor source for this set is a man aged 50-60 years with acute or convalescent COVID-19.

The chain links TRBV27 to TRBJ1-1; D unresolved. The CDR3 covers 13 residues. Germline CDR1 reads MNHEY; CDR2 reads SMNVEV (reference sequence). V lost 3 bases to trimming and J lost 1 base, with 6 bases between them. CDR3 amino acids: CASSLKPNTEAFF. DNA for the CDR3: TGTGCCAGCAGTTTGAAGCCGAACACTGAAGCTTTCTTT.

The genes are TRBV27 and TRBJ2-7; TRBD2 matches at 11 bases. Germline CDR1 reads MNHEY; CDR2 reads SMNVEV (reference sequence). This CDR3 is 14 amino acids long. J gave up 5 bases and V 3 bases, and 3 bases lay outside the gene matches. This chain's CDR3 is CASSLVAGGDEQYF. The CDR3 DNA is TGTGCCAGCAGTTTGGTAGCGGGAGGGGACGAGCAGTACTTC.

In this sample, this clone turned up a few times. J is TRBJ2-1 and V is TRBV7-9; 7 bases are a match to TRBD2. V dropped 8 bases and J dropped 5; count of bases not matched to a gene: 9. CDR3 size: 14 residues. Germline V CDR1 and CDR2: SEHNR, FQNEAQ (reference sequence). The CDR3 nucleotides are TGTGCCAGCCGGCCGGGACTAAAAAACAATGAGCAGTTCTTC. It codes for CASRPGLKNNEQFF.

In this sample, this clone turned up once. V gene TRBV24-1 combines with J gene TRBJ1-6, with 7 bases aligning to TRBD1. Germline CDR1 reads KGHDR; CDR2 reads SFDVKD. The trim removed 10 bases at V and 9 bases at J, leaving 8 bases unmatched. The CDR3 totals 13 residues. CDR3 region: CATNRGQGSPLHF. The CDR3, as DNA: TGTGCCACAAACAGGGGTCAAGGTTCACCCCTCCACTTT.

This chain links TRBV19 with TRBJ1-1; TRBD1 is a possible D gene (6 bases). This CDR3 contains 17 residues. Germline CDR1 and CDR2: LNHDA and SQIVND (reference sequence). Trimming took off 4 bases at V and 0 bases at J, with 18 bases between the two ends. The CDR3 DNA sequence: TGTGCCAGTAGTACCAGTAGGGGGGGCACACTGAACACTGAAGCTTTCTTT. Translated, it gives CASSTSRGGTLNTEAFF.

V gene TRBV11-2 combines with J gene TRBJ1-6; D is possibly TRBD1 (5 bases). The germline V and J ends were trimmed by 4 bases and 13 bases, with 14 bases remaining between them. This CDR3 contains 13 residues. Germline CDR1 is SGHAT and CDR2 is FQNNGV. The CDR3 here is CASSSGVLFPLHF. The CDR3 bases are TGTGCCAGCAGCTCGGGGGTGTTATTCCCCCTCCACTTT.

The chain carries TRBV5-1 and TRBJ1-2, with a possible D match to TRBD1 (6 bases). The germline V gene encodes CDR1 SGHRS and CDR2 YFSETQ. Between the trimmed V and J ends, which lost 2 bases and 8 bases, there was a span of 16 bases. The CDR3 is 14 amino acids. CDR3 DNA: TGCGCCAGCAGCTTCCAACCGCGGGGGGGCGGCTACACCTTC. Translation gives CASSFQPRGGGYTF.

The V gene is TRBV27, the J gene TRBJ2-7; the match to TRBD1 covers 7 bases. This CDR3 has 15 residues. V shed 6 bases, J shed 0 bases, and the junction held 8 bases outside the gene matches. CDR1 and CDR2 from the germline V gene are MNHEY and SMNVEV (reference sequence). For the CDR3, the DNA is TGTGCCAGCAGCCAAGGGACAGTCAGCTCCTACGAGCAGTACTTC. Its protein product is CASSQGTVSSYEQYF.

This clone has a handful of counts. The chain carries TRBV5-4 and TRBJ2-7, with 9 bases aligning to TRBD2. The CDR3 has 14 residues. The germline CDR1 and CDR2 sequences are SGHNT and YYREEE (reference sequence). V gave up 4 bases and J gave up 7 bases; unmatched junction bases: 9. Here the CDR3 reads CASSRTSANPEQYF. The CDR3 DNA is TGTGCCAGCAGCCGGACTAGCGCTAATCCTGAGCAGTACTTC.

V is TRBV30 and J is TRBJ1-2; D remains ambiguous. V shed 4 bases and J shed 2 bases, with 8 bases lying between them. The CDR3 is 12 amino acids. Germline values: CDR1 GTSNPN, CDR2 SVGIG (reference sequence). The CDR3 nucleotides are TGTGCCTGGAACGGAGGAAACTATGGCTACACCTTC. This sequence encodes CAWNGGNYGYTF. The full variable domain, completed using reference TRBV30 and TRBJ1-2, is SQTIHQWPATLVQPVGSPLSLECTVEGTSNPNLYWYRQAAGRGLQLLFYSVGIGQISSEVPQNLSASRPQDRQFILSSKKLLLSDSGFYLCAWNGGNYGYTFGSGTRLTVV.

This chain uses TRBV14 with TRBJ1-4; 7 nucleotides align to TRBD1. The CDR3 runs to 17 residues. With V trimmed by 2 bases and J by 2 bases, 8 bases remained unmatched. The germline CDR1 and CDR2 sequences are SGHDN and FVKESK. For the CDR3, the DNA is TGTGCCAGCAGCCAACTCGGGACAGCGGCTACTAATGAAAAACTGTTTTTT. Translated, it gives CASSQLGTAATNEKLFF.

This clone was seen ten or more times. The genes are TRBV7-9 and TRBJ2-2; 10 bases map to TRBD2. In germline, CDR1 is SEHNR, CDR2 FQNEAQ (reference sequence). J was trimmed by 6 bases and V by 11 bases; bases with no gene match: 15. The CDR3 has 16 amino acids. The CDR3 loop reads CAQPPSGRVTAGELFF. The CDR3 bases are TGTGCCCAACCCCCCAGCGGGAGGGTCACGGCCGGGGAGCTGTTTTTT.

The chain joins TRBV7-9 to TRBJ1-5, with D maybe TRBD1 (5 bases). CDR1 is SEHNR and CDR2 is FQNEAQ in the germline V gene (reference sequence). The ends were cut back, 5 bases at V and 2 bases at J, with 10 bases in the middle. The CDR3 has 14 residues. The CDR3 loop is CASSLDSGNQPQHF. The CDR3 nucleotides read TGTGCCAGCAGCCTCGACAGCGGCAATCAGCCCCAGCATTTT.

The chain has TRBV5-1 and TRBJ1-2; D possibly corresponds to TRBD1 (6 bases). The CDR3 spans 15 residues. Trimming removed 5 bases at V and 4 bases at J, with 18 bases between. Germline loops: CDR1 SGHRS, CDR2 YFSETQ. The chain's CDR3 is CASSLDGQPTYGYTF. In nucleotides, the CDR3 is TGCGCCAGCAGTCTGGATGGACAGCCGACCTATGGCTACACCTTC.

The chain employs TRBV4-2 and TRBJ2-3; TRBD1 is a possible D gene (5 bases). This CDR3 comprises 15 residues. Looked up from germline, CDR1 is LGHNA and CDR2 is YNFKEQ. The V end lost 1 base, the J end lost 6 bases, and 14 bases lay between the germline ends. For the CDR3, the DNA is TGTGCCAGCAGCCAAGGCGCAGGGTCTATTGATACGCAGTATTTT. Protein sequence: CASSQGAGSIDTQYF.

The rearrangement links TRBV19 to TRBJ1-1; TRBD1 agrees at 7 bases. With V trimmed by 9 bases and J by 1 base, 5 bases remained unmatched. Germline CDR1 LNHDA, CDR2 SQIVND (reference sequence). The CDR3 has 13 amino acids. The CDR3 DNA reads TGTGCCAGCAGCAGGGGGAGGAACACTGAAGCTTTCTTT. Amino acid sequence: CASSRGRNTEAFF.

The table lists this clone with a few counts. The chain employs TRBV7-8 and TRBJ2-2, with D tentatively TRBD1 (6 bases). The germline CDR1 and CDR2 sequences are SGHVS and FQNEAQ. The CDR3 covers 16 residues. V was shortened by 0 bases and J by 5 bases, with 13 bases between the two germline ends. CDR3 bases: TGTGCCAGCAGCTTAGCTAGGGGGACAACTACCGGGGAGCTGTTTTTT. It encodes CASSLARGTTTGELFF.

This clone was picked up one time. This rearrangement joins TRBV30 to TRBJ1-5, with D possibly TRBD1 on 5 matching bases. Germline-derived CDR1 and CDR2 are GTSNPN and SVGIG (reference sequence). V was trimmed by 0 bases and J by 4 bases, leaving 19 bases between them. This CDR3 is 17 amino acids long. This CDR3 reads CAWSVRGLQGWNQPQHF. For the CDR3, the DNA is TGTGCCTGGAGTGTAAGAGGCCTCCAGGGCTGGAATCAGCCCCAGCATTTT.

The genes are TRBV6-6 and TRBJ1-2, with D possibly being TRBD1 (5 bases). Trimming cost V 6 bases and J 1 base, with 18 bases left between them. The CDR3 consists of 16 residues. CDR1 is MNHNY, CDR2 SVGAGI, per germline (reference sequence). Here the CDR3 DNA reads TGTGCCAGCAGCCACAGAGGGACGGGGGTTAACTATGGCTACACCTTC. Protein sequence: CASSHRGTGVNYGYTF.

V usage is TRBV28 and J usage is TRBJ2-7, with TRBD2 identical over 8 bases. CDR1 and CDR2 from the germline V gene are MDHEN and SYDVKM. This CDR3 contains 14 residues. The V segment lost 7 bases and the J segment 0 bases; nucleotides outside the gene matches: 5. The CDR3 DNA is TGTGCCAGCAAGGCGGGGGGAAGCTCCTACGAGCAGTACTTC. Its protein product is CASKAGGSSYEQYF.

This clone was counted only a few times. The gene calls are TRBV6-5 and TRBJ1-5; D is perhaps TRBD1 (5 bases). The germline CDR1 and CDR2 sequences are MNHEY and SVGAGI. Trimming removed 6 bases at V and 0 bases at J, with 9 bases between. The CDR3 runs 14 residues. The chain's CDR3 is CASSATDSNQPQHF. The CDR3 nucleotides are TGTGCCAGCAGCGCGACAGATAGCAATCAGCCCCAGCATTTT.

In its sample, this clone was seen a few times. This sequence joins TRBV25-1 and TRBJ2-1, with 9 nucleotides matching TRBD2. Germline V CDR1 and CDR2: MGHDK, SYGVNS. There are 15 residues in the CDR3. Germline trimming cut 5 bases from V and 4 bases from J; bases unmatched to any gene: 6. CDR3 nucleotides: TGTGCCAGCAGTCGACTAGCGGAAAGGTACAATGAGCAGTTCTTC. This codes for CASSRLAERYNEQFF.